The table lists the clone carrying this T cell receptor (beta chain) with a count of one. In the study's own analysis: Counts of nucleated cells, estimated from reference gene primer amplification, were obtained. Only in-frame clones appear in the TCRdb table, and some are missing; sequencing was by immunoSEQ multiplex PCR. D and trimming come from the DNA, and the V and J calls and clone size come from that table. This table has roughly 160,000 clones, about nine tenths appearing once. This record belongs to a study of blood T cell repertoires in COVID-19. Study context: The United States, Italy and Spain provided the acute and convalescent COVID-19 samples. T cells, B-cell-depleted T cells, or PBMCs provided the cDNA or gDNA that served as material.

In germline, CDR1 is SGHNT, CDR2 YYREEE (reference sequence). V was cut by 0 bases and J by 3 bases, with 9 bases left in between. This CDR3 has 14 residues. This clonotype was sampled from a man in his 60s with acute or convalescent COVID-19. The rearrangement links TRBV5-4 to TRBJ2-5, with D possibly matching TRBD2 (5 bases). The sequenced sample was peripheral blood. Here the CDR3 DNA reads TGTGCCAGCAGCTTGGCGGCACTAGAAGAGACCCAGTACTTC. This sequence encodes CASSLAALEETQYF.